These 13 T cell receptor beta chains came from one sample sequenced in a study of cytomegalovirus exposure and HLA in healthy donors. PCR amplification relied on 60 Vbeta primers (plus 13 Jbeta primers). The assay was immunoSEQ multiplex PCR, and TCRdb's table has in-frame clones only and misses some. The table has some 150,000 clones, roughly 81% seen once. The sequenced material came from PBMCs. These receptors all stem from a female donor in good health and CMV-seronegative.

V and J are TRBV5-6 and TRBJ2-7, with TRBD1 matching 10 bases. The germline gives CDR1 SGHDT, CDR2 YYEEEE. The trim removed 2 bases at V and 3 bases at J, leaving 11 bases unmatched. The length of the CDR3 is 17 residues. The CDR3 sequence: CASSLPVRDRGLYEQYF. The CDR3 DNA sequence: TGTGCCAGCAGCTTACCCGTCCGGGACAGGGGCCTCTACGAGCAGTACTTC.

The J gene is TRBJ1-2, the V gene TRBV6-5, with TRBD1 as a possible D gene (5 bases). CDR1 is MNHEY, CDR2 SVGAGI, per germline. Trimming took off 10 bases at V and 0 bases at J, with 12 bases between the two ends. The CDR3 sequence is 13 residues long. The CDR3 sequence: CATADSANYGYTF. Here the CDR3 DNA reads TGTGCCACCGCCGACAGCGCTAACTATGGCTACACCTTC.

In this sample, this clone turned up a few times. The genes are TRBV5-1 and TRBJ1-2; TRBD1 matches 8 bases. V lost 4 bases to trimming and J lost 4 bases; unmatched junction nucleotides: 9. CDR1 is SGHRS, CDR2 YFSETQ, per germline. The CDR3 consists of 15 residues. CDR3 sequence reads: CASSAGQGYAYGYTF. CDR3 nucleotide sequence: TGCGCCAGCAGCGCAGGACAGGGTTATGCCTATGGCTACACCTTC.

The V and J genes are TRBV30 and TRBJ2-2; the match to TRBD1 covers 7 bases. The CDR3 consists of 14 residues. Germline V CDR1 and CDR2: GTSNPN, SVGIG (reference sequence). J gave up 1 base and V 8 bases, and 7 bases lay outside the gene matches. The CDR3 is CARTGTVNTGELFF. The CDR3 region has the DNA TGTGCCCGCACCGGGACAGTGAACACCGGGGAGCTGTTTTTT.

V and J are TRBV29-1 and TRBJ2-5, with 10 bases lining up with TRBD2. Matching the DNA end better, TRBJ2-7 makes the J call doubtful. Germline CDR1 reads SQVTM; CDR2 reads ANQGSEA. This CDR3 comprises 14 residues. DNA of the CDR3: TGCAGCGTTGGCGTCCTAGCGGGGGCATACGAGCAGTACTTC. It translates to CSVGVLAGAYEQYF.

The J gene is TRBJ2-7, the V gene TRBV27, with 7 bases identical to TRBD2. This CDR3 comprises 13 residues. J gave up 5 bases and V 5 bases, and 6 bases lay outside the gene matches. The germline CDR1 and CDR2 sequences are MNHEY and SMNVEV (reference sequence). CDR3 protein: CASSLGLVDEQYF. CDR3 bases: TGTGCCAGCAGTCTCGGACTAGTTGACGAGCAGTACTTC.

This chain links TRBV7-9 with TRBJ1-2; TRBD1 aligns across 8 bases. This CDR3 has 13 residues. The V and J ends lost 5 bases and 6 bases, in that order; junction bases with no gene match: 5. Germline CDR1 reads SEHNR; CDR2 reads FQNEAQ (reference sequence). CDR3 in amino acids: CASSVDRVDGYTF. The DNA of the CDR3 is TGTGCCAGCAGCGTGGACAGGGTTGATGGCTACACCTTC.

The V gene is TRBV5-4, the J gene TRBJ1-3, with 7 nucleotides matching TRBD1. The CDR3 is 14 residues long. Germline CDR1 SGHNT, CDR2 YYREEE (reference sequence). V shed 0 bases and J 8 bases; nucleotides not matched to a gene: 5. The DNA of the CDR3 is TGTGCCAGCAGCTTGGACAGGGGCCGGGACACCATATATTTT. This translates into CASSLDRGRDTIYF.

J is TRBJ2-6 and V is TRBV28; D is undetermined. This CDR3 contains 15 residues. Germline values: CDR1 MDHEN, CDR2 SYDVKM. V was trimmed by 3 bases and J by 4 bases, leaving 10 bases between them. The CDR3 DNA sequence: TGTGCCAGCAGTTTGGGCGTGTTAGGGGCCAACGTCCTGACTTTC. It translates to CASSLGVLGANVLTF.

The rearrangement joins TRBV7-2 to TRBJ2-1, with D unclear. CDR1 is SGHTA, CDR2 FQGNSA, per germline. The CDR3 runs 15 residues. V was shortened by 0 bases and J by 6 bases, with 12 bases between the two germline ends. In DNA, the CDR3 is TGTGCCAGCAGCTTAGCACAGTCCCCGCCCAATGAGCAGTTCTTC. It codes for CASSLAQSPPNEQFF.

This clone was observed a handful of times. V is TRBV27 and J is TRBJ2-5; possible D gene TRBD1, 5 bases. This CDR3 is 11 amino acids long. Germline loops: CDR1 MNHEY, CDR2 SMNVEV (reference sequence). V was clipped by 4 bases and J by 7 bases, with 7 bases between them. The CDR3 DNA is TGTGCCAGCAGTTCCCAGGGGACCCAGTACTTC. This gives the protein CASSSQGTQYF.

This chain's CDR3 is CASSSPRQGARKSSYNEQFF. The DNA of the CDR3 is TGTGCCAGCAGCTCCCCCCGGCAGGGGGCCCGAAAAAGCTCCTACAATGAGCAGTTCTTC. V and J are TRBV7-6 and TRBJ2-1, with 8 bases aligning to TRBD1. Germline trimming cut 4 bases from V and 0 bases from J; bases unmatched to any gene: 17. The CDR3 loop spans 20 amino acids. Germline values: CDR1 SGHVS, CDR2 FNYEAQ.

V is TRBV5-4 and J is TRBJ2-1, with 7 positions matching TRBD2. The CDR3 covers 16 residues. V trimming: 4 bases; J trimming: 8 bases; junction bases outside the gene matches: 15. The germline CDR1 and CDR2 sequences are SGHNT and YYREEE (reference sequence). Here the CDR3 DNA reads TGTGCCAGCAGCCCAGTAGTCTCCAGCGGGAATTATGAGCAGTTCTTC. Translation gives CASSPVVSSGNYEQFF.